The clone carrying this TCR beta chain was recorded at least ten times. Its antigen is undetermined. Listed TCR primers, together with previously described methods, were used for the bulk TCR libraries. MiXCR, run by TCRdb on the PCR reads, gives a single entry per CDR3 protein. The profile shows over 600,000 distinct CDR3 sequences, around 20% of them singletons. CD8+CD4-CCR7+CD45RA+ cells were sorted as naive CD8 T cells. The germline V gene encodes CDR1 SGDLS and CDR2 YYNGEE. The CDR3 contains 15 residues. Trimming cost V 0 bases and J 3 bases, with 13 bases left between them. The sample originates from a study of molecular identifiers for immune sequencing clone quantification. Study-level results: In CMV-specific effectors, clones above 20 copies held over 98% of molecules; naive, under 1%.

The chain couples TRBV9 to TRBJ2-7, with D tentatively TRBD2 (6 bases). This receptor was taken from a human donor in good health. Some libraries in this study had Jurkat cell RNA spiked in. The specimen sequenced was naive CD8+ T cells from blood, with Jurkat cell RNA spiked in. Subset: FACS-sorted CD8+CD4-CCR7+CD45RA+ naive T cells. CDR3 sequence: CASSVADTSSYEQYF. CDR3 nucleotides: TGTGCCAGCAGCGTAGCTGATACTAGCAGCTACGAGCAGTACTTC.